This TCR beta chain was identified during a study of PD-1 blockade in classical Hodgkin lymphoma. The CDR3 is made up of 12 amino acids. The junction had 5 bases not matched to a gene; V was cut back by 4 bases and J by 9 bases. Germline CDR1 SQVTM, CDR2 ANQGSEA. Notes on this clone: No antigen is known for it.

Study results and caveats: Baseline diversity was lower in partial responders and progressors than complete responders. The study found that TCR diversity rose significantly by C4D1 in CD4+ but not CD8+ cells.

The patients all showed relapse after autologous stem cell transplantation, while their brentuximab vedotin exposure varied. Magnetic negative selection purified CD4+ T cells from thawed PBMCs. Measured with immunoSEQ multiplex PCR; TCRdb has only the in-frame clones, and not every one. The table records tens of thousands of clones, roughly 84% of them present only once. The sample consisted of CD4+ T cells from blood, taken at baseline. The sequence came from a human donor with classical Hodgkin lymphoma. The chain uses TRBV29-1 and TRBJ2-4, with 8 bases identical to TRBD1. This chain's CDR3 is CSVGPGGTIQYF. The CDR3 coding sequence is TGCAGCGTTGGGCCAGGGGGCACCATTCAGTACTTC. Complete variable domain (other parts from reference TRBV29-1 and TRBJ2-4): SAVISQKPSRDICQRGTSLTIQCQVDSQVTMMFWYRQQPGQSLTLIATANQGSEATYESGFVIDKFPISRPNLTFSTLTVSNMSPEDSSIYLCSVGPGGTIQYFGAGTRLSVL.